The 20 T cell receptor beta chains reported below all come from one sample, sequenced in a study of T cell repertoires and HLA-DP antigens. Sequenced by immunoSEQ multiplex PCR; TCRdb stores in-frame clones only, minus some. The data contain about 73,000 clones, around four fifths of them singletons. No antigens are known for them. The sample consisted of CD4+ T cells from PBMCs. The receptor set was obtained from a man between 60 and 75 years old in good health and CMV-seronegative.

There are a few counts of this clone. This rearrangement joins TRBV7-2 to TRBJ2-7; 7 positions match TRBD2. Germline V gives CDR1 SGHTA, CDR2 FQGNSA. This CDR3 is built from 13 residues. After removal of 5 bases from V and 4 bases from J, the junction contained 5 bases not matched to a gene. The CDR3 DNA sequence: TGTGCCAGCAGCCAGAGAGCGGGGTACGAGCAGTACTTC. This encodes CASSQRAGYEQYF.

This rearrangement joins TRBV13 to TRBJ2-2, with D possibly matching TRBD1 (6 bases). The CDR3 contains 15 residues. Trimming pared 3 bases from V and 6 bases from J, leaving 14 bases between. Germline assignment: CDR1 PRHDT and CDR2 FYEKMQ (reference sequence). The CDR3, as DNA: TGTGCCAGCAGCTTGAGAGACAGGCGATCCGGGGAGCTGTTTTTT. Protein: CASSLRDRRSGELFF.

This chain links TRBV5-5 with TRBJ2-1; TRBD2 aligns across 8 bases. The CDR3 consists of 15 residues. Germline loops: CDR1 SGHKS, CDR2 YYEKEE (reference sequence). The junction had 8 bases not matched to a gene; V was cut back by 4 bases and J by 5 bases. The CDR3: CASSPLAGRNNEQFF. CDR3 sequence (DNA): TGTGCCAGCAGCCCTTTAGCGGGGAGGAACAATGAGCAGTTCTTC.

There are a few counts of this clone. The rearrangement links TRBV2 to TRBJ1-5, with a weak D call TRBD1 (5 bases). V was shortened by 7 bases and J by 3 bases, with 10 bases between the two germline ends. Germline CDR1 and CDR2: SNHLY and FYNNEI. CDR3 length: 13 residues. The CDR3 DNA reads TGTGCCAGCACCAGGGAATCCAATCAGCCCCAGCATTTT. It is translated as CASTRESNQPQHF.

V usage is TRBV6-6 and J usage is TRBJ2-3, with D unclear. Germline CDR1 and CDR2: MNHNY and SVGAGI (reference sequence). The length of the CDR3 is 12 residues. V was shortened by 4 bases and J by 3 bases, with 5 bases between the two germline ends. The CDR3 is CASSSTTDTQYF. CDR3 coding DNA: TGTGCCAGCAGTTCGACTACAGATACGCAGTATTTT.

This rearrangement joins TRBV5-1 to TRBJ2-3; D is ambiguous. The V gene's germline CDR1 is SGHRS and CDR2 YFSETQ. V was clipped by 4 bases and J by 2 bases, with 2 bases between them. The CDR3 extends over 11 amino acids. The chain's CDR3 is CASSDTDTQYF. The CDR3, as DNA: TGCGCCAGCAGCGACACAGATACGCAGTATTTT.

This chain joins TRBV11-2 and TRBJ2-5; possibly TRBD2 for D (5 bases). The length of the CDR3 is 14 residues. Germline V gene sequence: CDR1 SGHAT, CDR2 FQNNGV. V lost 2 bases and J 3 bases, leaving 10 bases between the germline ends. Written as DNA, the CDR3 is TGTGCCAGCAGCTTATTTCGGGGAGAAGAGACCCAGTACTTC. Translation: CASSLFRGEETQYF.

The CDR3, as DNA: TGTGCCAGCAGCGTAAAAGGCGGGGGACAGAGCTCCTACGAGCAGTACTTC. This codes for CASSVKGGGQSSYEQYF. The rearrangement uses TRBV9 and TRBJ2-7; either TRBD1 or TRBD2 may fit D (7 bases each). V was pared by 1 base and J by 0 bases, with 17 bases between. Germline V gives CDR1 SGDLS, CDR2 YYNGEE. This CDR3 region has 17 residues. The whole variable domain, remainder taken from reference TRBV9 and TRBJ2-7, is DSGVTQTPKHLITATGQRVTLRCSPRSGDLSVYWYQQSLDQGLQFLIQYYNGEERAKGNILERFSAQQFPDLHSELNLSSLELGDSALYFCASSVKGGGQSSYEQYFGPGTRLTVT.

The chain carries TRBV5-1 and TRBJ2-2; D may be TRBD2 (5 bases). Per the germline V gene, CDR1 is SGHRS and CDR2 is YFSETQ. Trimming took 7 bases from V and 4 from J, leaving 14 bases between them. The CDR3 covers 14 residues. For the CDR3, the DNA is TGCGCCAGCGCCATCAATGGAGGCACCGGGGAGCTGTTTTTT. It encodes CASAINGGTGELFF.

The J gene is TRBJ2-5, the V gene TRBV11-2; 10 bases match TRBD2. V trimming: 4 bases; J trimming: 4 bases; junction bases outside the gene matches: 12. CDR3 length: 17 amino acids. Germline V gene lookup returns CDR1 SGHAT and CDR2 FQNNGV. In DNA form, the CDR3 reads TGTGCCAGCAGCTCACTTATCGTAGCGGGGGGTGTAGAGACCCAGTACTTC. This translates into CASSSLIVAGGVETQYF.

This chain connects TRBV7-3 to TRBJ1-3; no definite D call. CDR3 length equals 17 residues. The V gene lost 1 base and the J gene lost 0 bases, with 13 bases spanning the gap. Germline V gene lookup returns CDR1 SGHTA and CDR2 FQGTGA. In DNA, the CDR3 is TGTGCCAGCAGCTTAAATTCTCGGAGTGGCTCTGGAAACACCATATATTTT. This codes for CASSLNSRSGSGNTIYF.

This clone showed up just a few times. The CDR3 sequence is CASSRSGLNEKLFF. The CDR3 nucleotides read TGCGCCAGCAGCCGTTCGGGACTTAATGAAAAACTGTTTTTT. J is TRBJ1-4 and V is TRBV23-1, with TRBD1 as a possible D gene (5 bases). TRBV23-1 is classed as an ORF, of uncertain function. The CDR3 runs to 14 residues. V was trimmed by 6 bases and J by 4 bases, leaving 12 bases between them.

Only one count was recorded for this clone. V is TRBV6-6 and J is TRBJ2-6; D uncertain. The length of the CDR3 is 16 residues. Per the germline V gene, CDR1 is MNHNY and CDR2 is SVGAGI (reference sequence). Trimming shortened V by 0 bases and J by 0 bases, and 6 bases separated the two germline ends. CDR3 region: CASSYSQISGANVLTF. The DNA for the CDR3 is TGTGCCAGCAGTTACTCACAGATCTCTGGGGCCAACGTCCTGACTTTC.

The chain combines TRBV5-1 with TRBJ1-1, with 9 bases that match TRBD1. Germline V gene data show CDR1 as SGHRS and CDR2 as YFSETQ. The CDR3 has 15 residues. Trimming took 3 bases from V and 0 from J; bases not matched to a gene: 3. The CDR3 here is CASSWGDRVNTEAFF. For the CDR3, the DNA is TGCGCCAGCAGCTGGGGGGACAGGGTGAACACTGAAGCTTTCTTT.

The chain uses TRBV7-8 and TRBJ2-5; TRBD2 aligns across 8 bases. Germline V gene data show CDR1 as SGHVS and CDR2 as FQNEAQ. With 6 bases clipped from V and 2 bases from J, the junction kept 5 bases outside the gene matches. The CDR3 is 14 residues long. This chain's CDR3 is CASRRGDPQETQYF. CDR3 nucleotides: TGTGCCAGCAGGCGGGGGGACCCGCAAGAGACCCAGTACTTC.

Judged by abundance, this clone is medium-sized. V is TRBV6-1 and J is TRBJ2-4; weak D call: TRBD1 (5 bases). The V end was cut by 0 bases, the J end by 0 bases, with 18 bases between. The CDR3 has 19 amino acids. Per the germline V gene, CDR1 is MNHNS and CDR2 is SASEGT. CDR3 nucleotides: TGTGCCAGCAGTGAAGCACAGGCCAGCTCAGTACTAGCCAAAAACATTCAGTACTTC. As protein: CASSEAQASSVLAKNIQYF.

This chain connects TRBV2 to TRBJ1-4; D call uncertain. The CDR3 has 11 residues. From germline, CDR1 is SNHLY and CDR2 FYNNEI. V dropped 4 bases and J dropped 14 bases, with 11 bases sitting between them. The CDR3 nucleotides are TGTGCCAGCAGTGTTCGCCAGGCTCTGTTTTTT. This gives the protein CASSVRQALFF.

This chain uses TRBV2 with TRBJ2-1; TRBD2 agrees at 10 bases. Germline CDR1 SNHLY, CDR2 FYNNEI. The CDR3 has 15 residues. Trimming took 7 bases from V and 4 from J; bases not matched to a gene: 7. Here the CDR3 reads CASTPGLATYNEQFF. In nucleotides, the CDR3 is TGTGCCAGCACCCCGGGACTAGCGACGTACAATGAGCAGTTCTTC.

This chain joins TRBV11-3 and TRBJ2-2; 8 positions match TRBD1. Germline lookup yields CDR1 SGHNT and CDR2 YENEEA. V gave up 5 bases and J gave up 3 bases; unmatched junction bases: 5. The CDR3 is 15 amino acids. The CDR3 here is CASSPGTGDTGELFF. For the CDR3, the DNA is TGTGCCAGCAGCCCCGGGACAGGAGACACCGGGGAGCTGTTTTTT. The variable domain in full, completed from reference TRBV11-3 and TRBJ2-2, reads EAGVVQSPRYKIIEKKQPVAFWCNPISGHNTLYWYLQNLGQGPELLIRYENEEAVDDSQLPKDRFSAERLKGVDSTLKIQPAELGDSAVYLCASSPGTGDTGELFFGEGSRLTVL.

The CDR3 DNA sequence: TGTGCCAGCAGCCAAGCTGGGACAGGGGGATACAATGAGCAGTTCTTC. This codes for CASSQAGTGGYNEQFF. The gene calls are TRBV4-2 and TRBJ2-1; 11 bases match TRBD1. After removal of 1 base from V and 4 bases from J, the junction contained 3 bases not matched to a gene. The CDR3 runs 16 residues. Germline V gene sequence: CDR1 LGHNA, CDR2 YNFKEQ.